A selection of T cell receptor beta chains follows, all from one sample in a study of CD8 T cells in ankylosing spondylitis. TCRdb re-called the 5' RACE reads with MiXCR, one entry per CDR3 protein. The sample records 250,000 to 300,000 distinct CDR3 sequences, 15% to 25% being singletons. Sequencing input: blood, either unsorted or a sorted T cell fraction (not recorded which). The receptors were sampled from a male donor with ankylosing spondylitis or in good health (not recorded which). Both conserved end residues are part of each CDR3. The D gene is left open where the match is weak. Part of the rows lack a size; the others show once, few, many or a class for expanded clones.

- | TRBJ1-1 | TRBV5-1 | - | CASSLDDLGTEAFF | TGCGCCAGCAGCTTGGACGACCTGGGCACTGAAGCTTTCTTT
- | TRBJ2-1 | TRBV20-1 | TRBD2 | CSARGVSLAGGRSGYNEQFF | TGCAGTGCTAGAGGGGTTTCCCTAGCGGGAGGTCGGTCTGGCTACAATGAGCAGTTCTTC
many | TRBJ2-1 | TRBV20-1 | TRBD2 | CSAPTSGGLSSYNEQFF | TGCAGTGCTCCTACTAGCGGGGGTCTGAGCTCCTACAATGAGCAGTTCTTC
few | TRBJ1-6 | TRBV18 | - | CASSPRTAPLHF | TGTGCCAGCTCACCAAGGACGGCACCCCTCCACTTT
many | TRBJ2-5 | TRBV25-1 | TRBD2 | CASSEWVASGIQETQYF | TGTGCCAGCAGTGAATGGGTGGCTAGCGGGATCCAAGAGACCCAGTACTTC
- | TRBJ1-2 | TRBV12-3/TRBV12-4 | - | CASSLASSYPGTTF | TGTGCCAGCAGTTTAGCCTCTAGTTATCCGGGGACTACCTTC
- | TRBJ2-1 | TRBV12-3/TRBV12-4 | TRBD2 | CASSPSGGTNEQFF | TGTGCCAGCAGTCCTAGCGGGGGGACGAATGAGCAGTTCTTC
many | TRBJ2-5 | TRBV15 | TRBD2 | CATSWTSGAQETQYF | TGTGCCACCAGTTGGACTAGCGGAGCTCAAGAGACCCAGTACTTC
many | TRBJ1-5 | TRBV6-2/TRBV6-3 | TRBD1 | CASSDRGLQPQHF | TGTGCCAGCAGTGACAGGGGGCTTCAGCCCCAGCATTTT
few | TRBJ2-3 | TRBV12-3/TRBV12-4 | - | CASSFLRGTDTQYF | TGTGCCAGCAGTTTTCTAAGGGGCACAGATACGCAGTATTTT
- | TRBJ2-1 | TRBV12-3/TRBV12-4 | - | CASMGGSNEQFF | TGTGCCAGCATGGGGGGTAGCAATGAGCAGTTCTTC
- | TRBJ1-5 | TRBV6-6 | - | CASAGKGNQPQHF | TGTGCCAGCGCTGGGAAGGGCAATCAGCCCCAGCATTTT
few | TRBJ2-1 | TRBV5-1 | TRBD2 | CASSSGLAGGKDNEQFF | TGCGCCAGCAGCTCTGGACTAGCGGGAGGGAAAGACAATGAGCAGTTCTTC
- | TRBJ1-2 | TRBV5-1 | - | CASSSYGQQANYGYTF | TGCGCCAGCAGCTCTTACGGACAGCAAGCTAACTATGGCTACACCTTC
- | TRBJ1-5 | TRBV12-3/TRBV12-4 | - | CASSSSGGNQPQHF | TGTGCCAGCAGTTCGTCCGGGGGCAATCAGCCCCAGCATTTT
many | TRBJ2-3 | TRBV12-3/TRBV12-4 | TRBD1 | CASTRTGNTDTQYF | TGTGCCAGCACCCGGACAGGGAACACAGATACGCAGTATTTT